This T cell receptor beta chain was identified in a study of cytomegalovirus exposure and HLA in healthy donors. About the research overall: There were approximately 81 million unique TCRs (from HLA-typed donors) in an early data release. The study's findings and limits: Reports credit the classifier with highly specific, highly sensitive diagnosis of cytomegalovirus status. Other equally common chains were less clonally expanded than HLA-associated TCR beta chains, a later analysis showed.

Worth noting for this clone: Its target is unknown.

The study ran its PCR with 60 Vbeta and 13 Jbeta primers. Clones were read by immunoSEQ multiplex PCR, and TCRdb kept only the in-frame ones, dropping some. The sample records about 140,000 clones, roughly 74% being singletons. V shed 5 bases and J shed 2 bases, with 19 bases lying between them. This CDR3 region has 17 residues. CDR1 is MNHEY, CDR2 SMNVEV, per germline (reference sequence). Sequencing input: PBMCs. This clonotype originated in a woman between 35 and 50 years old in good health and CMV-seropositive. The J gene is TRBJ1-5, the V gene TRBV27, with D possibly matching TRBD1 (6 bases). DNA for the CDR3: TGTGCCAGCAGTAAATACGGGACATTTGACGGCAATCAGCCCCAGCATTTT. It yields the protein CASSKYGTFDGNQPQHF.